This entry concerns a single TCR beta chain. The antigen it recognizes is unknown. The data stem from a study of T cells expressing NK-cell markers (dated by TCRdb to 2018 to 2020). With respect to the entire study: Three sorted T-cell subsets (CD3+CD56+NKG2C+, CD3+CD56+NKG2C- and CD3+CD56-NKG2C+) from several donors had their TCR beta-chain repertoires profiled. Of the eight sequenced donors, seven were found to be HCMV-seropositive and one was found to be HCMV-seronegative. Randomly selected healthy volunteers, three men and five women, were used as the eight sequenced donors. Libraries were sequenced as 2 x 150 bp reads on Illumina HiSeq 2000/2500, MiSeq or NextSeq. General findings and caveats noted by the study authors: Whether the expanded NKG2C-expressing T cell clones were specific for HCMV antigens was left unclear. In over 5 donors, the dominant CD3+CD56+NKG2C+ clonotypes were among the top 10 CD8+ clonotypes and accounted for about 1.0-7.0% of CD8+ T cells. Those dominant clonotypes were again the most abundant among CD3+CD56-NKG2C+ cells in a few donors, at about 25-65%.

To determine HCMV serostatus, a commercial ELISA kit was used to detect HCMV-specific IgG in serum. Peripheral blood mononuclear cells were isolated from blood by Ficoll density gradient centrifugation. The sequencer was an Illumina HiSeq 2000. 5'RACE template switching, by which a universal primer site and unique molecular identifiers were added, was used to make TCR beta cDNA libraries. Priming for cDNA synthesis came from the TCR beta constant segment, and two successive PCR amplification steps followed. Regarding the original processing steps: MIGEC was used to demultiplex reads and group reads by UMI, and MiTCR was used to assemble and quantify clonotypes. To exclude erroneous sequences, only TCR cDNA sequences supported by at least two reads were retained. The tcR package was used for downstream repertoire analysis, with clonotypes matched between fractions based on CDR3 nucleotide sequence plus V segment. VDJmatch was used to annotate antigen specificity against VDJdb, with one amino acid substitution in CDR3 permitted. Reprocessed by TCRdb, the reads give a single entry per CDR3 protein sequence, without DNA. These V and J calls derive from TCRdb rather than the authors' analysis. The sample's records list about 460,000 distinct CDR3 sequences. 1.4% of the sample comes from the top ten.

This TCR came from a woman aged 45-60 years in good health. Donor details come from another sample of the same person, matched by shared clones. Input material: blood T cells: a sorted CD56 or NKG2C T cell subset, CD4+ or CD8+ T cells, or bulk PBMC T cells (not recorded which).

The CDR3 in this case is CASSLRLGEQFF. The rearranged segments are TRBV5-1 and TRBJ2-1. CDR1 and CDR2 are read off the germline V gene as SGHRS and YFSETQ. From the cysteine up to the phenylalanine, the CDR3 has a length of 12 residues. DNA is not on record.